Below, 5 T cell receptor beta chains from the same sample are listed, as sequenced in a study of blood T cell repertoires in COVID-19. The table came from immunoSEQ multiplex PCR; TCRdb's copy has only in-frame clones and leaves some out. The table includes roughly 210,000 clones, about 85% detected once. Sequenced sample: peripheral blood. These receptor sequences come from a man between 65 and 85 years old with acute or convalescent COVID-19.

The chain couples TRBV6-2 or TRBV6-3 to TRBJ1-6; D perhaps matches TRBD1 (6 bases). This CDR3 contains 14 residues. Trimming cost V 4 bases and J 8 bases, with 12 bases left between them. Germline loops: CDR1 MNHEY, CDR2 SVGEGT. Here the CDR3 DNA reads TGTGCCAGCAGTTTGCAGGGGTCCTATTCACCCCTCCACTTT. It encodes CASSLQGSYSPLHF.

The chain recombines TRBV7-9 with TRBJ2-3, with 9 bases fitting TRBD2. CDR1 and CDR2 (germline): SEHNR, FQNEAQ (reference sequence). The junction had 5 bases not matched to a gene; V was cut back by 1 base and J by 3 bases. The CDR3 covers 16 residues. This CDR3 is CASSLGSSGRTDTQYF. The CDR3, as DNA: TGTGCCAGCAGCTTAGGATCCAGCGGGAGGACAGATACGCAGTATTTT.

V and J are TRBV18 and TRBJ1-6; 10 bases are a match to TRBD1. CDR3 length: 15 amino acids. Per the germline V gene, CDR1 is KGHSH and CDR2 is LQKENI. Trimming took 4 bases from V and 10 from J; bases not matched to a gene: 7. CDR3 region: CASSLGQGIGSPLHF. CDR3 DNA sequence: TGTGCCAGCTCACTGGGACAGGGGATTGGCTCACCCCTCCACTTT.

The chain carries TRBV7-9 and TRBJ2-7; maybe TRBD1 (6 bases). CDR3 length equals 14 residues. Trimming left V 1 base short and J 3 bases short, with 10 bases between. Per germline, CDR1 SEHNR and CDR2 FQNEAQ (reference sequence). This CDR3 reads CASSLGQARYEQYF. CDR3 DNA: TGTGCCAGCAGCTTAGGACAGGCCCGCTACGAGCAGTACTTC.

The gene calls are TRBV5-1 and TRBJ2-5; TRBD2 matches at 9 bases. Germline lookup yields CDR1 SGHRS and CDR2 YFSETQ. The CDR3 extends over 15 amino acids. V lost 0 bases and J lost 5; bases outside the gene matches: 5. CDR3 sequence: CASSLEGTSMETQYF. The CDR3 coding sequence is TGCGCCAGCAGCTTGGAAGGGACTAGCATGGAGACCCAGTACTTC. Using reference TRBV5-1 and TRBJ2-5 for the parts outside the CDR3, the full variable domain is KAGVTQTPRYLIKTRGQQVTLSCSPISGHRSVSWYQQTPGQGLQFLFEYFSETQRNKGNFPGRFSGRQFSNSRSEMNVSTLELGDSALYLCASSLEGTSMETQYFGPGTRLLVL.